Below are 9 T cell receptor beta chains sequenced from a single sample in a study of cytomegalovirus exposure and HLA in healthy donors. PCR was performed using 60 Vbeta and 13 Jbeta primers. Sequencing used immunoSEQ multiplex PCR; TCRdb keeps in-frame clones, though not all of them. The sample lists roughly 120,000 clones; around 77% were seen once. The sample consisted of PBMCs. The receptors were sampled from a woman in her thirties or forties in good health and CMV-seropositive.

CDR3 coding DNA: TGTGCCTGGAGTAAACTGACTAGCGGGACGGCCGGGCAGTACTTC. Residues: CAWSKLTSGTAGQYF. The V and J genes are TRBV30 and TRBJ2-7; 11 bases map to TRBD2. V shed 2 bases, J shed 9 bases, and the junction held 12 bases outside the gene matches. The CDR3 is 15 amino acids. The germline CDR1 and CDR2 sequences are GTSNPN and SVGIG (reference sequence).

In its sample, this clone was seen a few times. The CDR3 loop reads CSSKLGLQTEAFF. The CDR3 DNA is TGCAGCTCAAAACTAGGACTTCAAACTGAAGCTTTCTTT. The chain uses TRBV29-1 and TRBJ1-1; D is uncertain. Trimming stripped 8 bases from V and 5 bases from J, with 18 bases between. The CDR3 has 13 residues. Germline assignment: CDR1 SQVTM and CDR2 ANQGSEA.

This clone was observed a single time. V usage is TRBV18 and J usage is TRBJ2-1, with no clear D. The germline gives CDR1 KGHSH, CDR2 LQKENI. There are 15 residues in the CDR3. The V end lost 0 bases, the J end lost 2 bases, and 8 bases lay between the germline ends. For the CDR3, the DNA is TGTGCCAGCTCACCACCGGTAGTAACCTACAATGAGCAGTTCTTC. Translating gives CASSPPVVTYNEQFF.

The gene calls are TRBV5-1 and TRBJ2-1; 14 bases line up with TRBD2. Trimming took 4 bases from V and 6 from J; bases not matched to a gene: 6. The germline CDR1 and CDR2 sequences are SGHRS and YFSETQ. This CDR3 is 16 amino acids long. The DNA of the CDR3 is TGCGCCAGCAGCCCGAAGGGACTAGCGGGAGTCAATGAGCAGTTCTTC. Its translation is CASSPKGLAGVNEQFF.

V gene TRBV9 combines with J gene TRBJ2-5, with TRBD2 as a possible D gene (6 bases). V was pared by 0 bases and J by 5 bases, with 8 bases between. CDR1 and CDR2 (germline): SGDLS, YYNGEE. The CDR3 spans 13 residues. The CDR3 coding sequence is TGTGCCAGCAGCGTAGGGGGGGACGAGACCCAGTACTTC. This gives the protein CASSVGGDETQYF.

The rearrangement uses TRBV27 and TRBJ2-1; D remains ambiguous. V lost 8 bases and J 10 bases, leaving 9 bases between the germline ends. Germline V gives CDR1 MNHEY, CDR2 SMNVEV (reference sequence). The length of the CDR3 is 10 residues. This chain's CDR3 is CASARREQFF. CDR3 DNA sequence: TGTGCCAGCGCACGGAGAGAGCAGTTCTTC.

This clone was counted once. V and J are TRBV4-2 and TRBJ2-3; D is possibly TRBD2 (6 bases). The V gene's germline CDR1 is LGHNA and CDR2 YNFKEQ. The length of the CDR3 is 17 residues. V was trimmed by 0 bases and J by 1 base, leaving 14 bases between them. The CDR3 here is CASSQDLEGAGTDTQYF. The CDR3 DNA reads TGTGCCAGCAGCCAAGACCTGGAGGGAGCAGGCACAGATACGCAGTATTTT.

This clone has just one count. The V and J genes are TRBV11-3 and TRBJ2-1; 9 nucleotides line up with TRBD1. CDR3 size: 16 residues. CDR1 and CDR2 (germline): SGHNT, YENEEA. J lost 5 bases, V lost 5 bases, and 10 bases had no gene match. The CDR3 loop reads CASSPTTGGINNEQFF. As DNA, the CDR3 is TGTGCCAGCAGCCCAACCACAGGGGGCATCAACAATGAGCAGTTCTTC. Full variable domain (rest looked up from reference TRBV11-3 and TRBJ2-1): EAGVVQSPRYKIIEKKQPVAFWCNPISGHNTLYWYLQNLGQGPELLIRYENEEAVDDSQLPKDRFSAERLKGVDSTLKIQPAELGDSAVYLCASSPTTGGINNEQFFGPGTRLTVL.

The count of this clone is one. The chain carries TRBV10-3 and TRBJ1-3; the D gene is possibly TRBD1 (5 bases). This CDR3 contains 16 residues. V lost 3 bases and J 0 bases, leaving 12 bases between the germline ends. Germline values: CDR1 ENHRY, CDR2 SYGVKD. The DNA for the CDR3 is TGTGCCATCAGTGATATAGACAGTTTCTCTGGAAACACCATATATTTT. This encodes CAISDIDSFSGNTIYF.